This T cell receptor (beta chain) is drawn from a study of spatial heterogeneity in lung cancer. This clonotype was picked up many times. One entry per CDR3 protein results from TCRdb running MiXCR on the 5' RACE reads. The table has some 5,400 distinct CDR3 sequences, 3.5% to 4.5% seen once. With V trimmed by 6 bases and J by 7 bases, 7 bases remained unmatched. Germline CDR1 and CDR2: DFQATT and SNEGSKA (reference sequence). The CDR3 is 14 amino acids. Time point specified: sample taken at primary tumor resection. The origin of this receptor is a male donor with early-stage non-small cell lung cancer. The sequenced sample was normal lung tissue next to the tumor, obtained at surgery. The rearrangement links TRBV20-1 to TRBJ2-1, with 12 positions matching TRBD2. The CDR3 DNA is TGCAGTGCCTCGCGACTAGCGGGAGTGAATGAGCAGTTCTTC. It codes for CSASRLAGVNEQFF.